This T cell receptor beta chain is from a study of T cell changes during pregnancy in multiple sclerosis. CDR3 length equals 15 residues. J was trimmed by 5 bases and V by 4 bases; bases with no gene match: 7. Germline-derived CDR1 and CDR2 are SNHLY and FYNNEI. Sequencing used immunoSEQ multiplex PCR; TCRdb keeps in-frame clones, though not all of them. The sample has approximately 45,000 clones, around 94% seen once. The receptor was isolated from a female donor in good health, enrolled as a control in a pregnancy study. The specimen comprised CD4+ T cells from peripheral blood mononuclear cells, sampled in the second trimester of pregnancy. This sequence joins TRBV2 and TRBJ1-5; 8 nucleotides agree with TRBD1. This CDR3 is CASSVMTGEYQPQHF. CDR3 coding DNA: TGTGCCAGCAGTGTAATGACAGGGGAGTATCAGCCCCAGCATTTT.